This T cell receptor (beta chain) was captured by sequencing in a study of blood T cell repertoires in COVID-19. Study-level background: PBMCs, B-cell-depleted T cells, or T cells were the source of the cDNA or gDNA that made up the material.

Produced via immunoSEQ multiplex PCR; TCRdb's table is partial and in-frame only. This table has approximately 180,000 clones, 75% to 90% appearing once. Per the germline V gene, CDR1 is SGHRS and CDR2 is YFSETQ. This CDR3 comprises 14 residues. V lost 4 bases to trimming and J lost 5 bases; unmatched junction nucleotides: 4. This receptor was obtained from a man aged 55 to 70 with acute or convalescent COVID-19. The material sequenced was peripheral blood. The genes are TRBV5-1 and TRBJ1-1; TRBD1 aligns across 11 bases. As DNA, the CDR3 is TGCGCCAGCAGCCTGGACAGGGGGCAGACTGAAGCTTTCTTT. Encoded protein: CASSLDRGQTEAFF.